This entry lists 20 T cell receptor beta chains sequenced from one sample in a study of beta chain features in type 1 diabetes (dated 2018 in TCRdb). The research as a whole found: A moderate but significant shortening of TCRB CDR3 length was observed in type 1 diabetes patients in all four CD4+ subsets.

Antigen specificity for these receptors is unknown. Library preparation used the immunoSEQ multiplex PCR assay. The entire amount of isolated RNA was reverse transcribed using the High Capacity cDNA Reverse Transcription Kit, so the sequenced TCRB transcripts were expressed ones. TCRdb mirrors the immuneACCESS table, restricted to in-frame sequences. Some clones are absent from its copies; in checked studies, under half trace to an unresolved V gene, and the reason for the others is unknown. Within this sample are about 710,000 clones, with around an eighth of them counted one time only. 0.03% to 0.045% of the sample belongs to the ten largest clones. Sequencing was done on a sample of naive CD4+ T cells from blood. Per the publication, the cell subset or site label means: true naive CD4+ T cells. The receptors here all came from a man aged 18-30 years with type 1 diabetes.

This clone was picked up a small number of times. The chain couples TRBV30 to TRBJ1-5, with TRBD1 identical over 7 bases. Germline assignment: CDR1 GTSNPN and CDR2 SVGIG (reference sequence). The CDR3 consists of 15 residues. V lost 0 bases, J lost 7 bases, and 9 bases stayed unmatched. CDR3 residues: CAWSVMTGLEQPQHF. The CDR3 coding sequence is TGTGCCTGGAGTGTTATGACAGGGTTGGAGCAGCCCCAGCATTTT.

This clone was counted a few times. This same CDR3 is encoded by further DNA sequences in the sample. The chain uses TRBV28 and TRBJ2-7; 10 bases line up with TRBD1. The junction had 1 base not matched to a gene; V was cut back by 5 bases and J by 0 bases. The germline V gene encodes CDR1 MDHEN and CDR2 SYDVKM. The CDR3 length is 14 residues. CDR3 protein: CASSRTGGSYEQYF. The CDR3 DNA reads TGTGCCAGCAGTAGGACAGGGGGCTCCTACGAGCAGTACTTC.

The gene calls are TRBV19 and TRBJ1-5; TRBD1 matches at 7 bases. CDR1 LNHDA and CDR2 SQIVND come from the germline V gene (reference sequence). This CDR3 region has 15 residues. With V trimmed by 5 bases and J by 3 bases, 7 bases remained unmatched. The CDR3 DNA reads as TGTGCCAGTAGTCCCGACAGGGTTTCCAATCAGCCCCAGCATTTT. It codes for CASSPDRVSNQPQHF.

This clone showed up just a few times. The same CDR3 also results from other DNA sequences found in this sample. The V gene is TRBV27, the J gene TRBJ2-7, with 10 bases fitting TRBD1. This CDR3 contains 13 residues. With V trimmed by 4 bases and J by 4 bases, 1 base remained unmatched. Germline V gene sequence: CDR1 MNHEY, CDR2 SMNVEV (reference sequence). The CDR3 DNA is TGTGCCAGCAGTTGGGACAGGGGATACGAGCAGTACTTC. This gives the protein CASSWDRGYEQYF.

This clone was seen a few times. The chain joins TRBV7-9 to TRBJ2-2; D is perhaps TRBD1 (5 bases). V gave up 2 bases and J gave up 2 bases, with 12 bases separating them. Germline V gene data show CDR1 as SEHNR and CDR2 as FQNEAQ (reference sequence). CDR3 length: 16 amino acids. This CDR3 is CASSLLGQGNTGELFF. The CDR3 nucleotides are TGTGCCAGCAGCTTATTGGGGCAGGGAAACACCGGGGAGCTGTTTTTT.

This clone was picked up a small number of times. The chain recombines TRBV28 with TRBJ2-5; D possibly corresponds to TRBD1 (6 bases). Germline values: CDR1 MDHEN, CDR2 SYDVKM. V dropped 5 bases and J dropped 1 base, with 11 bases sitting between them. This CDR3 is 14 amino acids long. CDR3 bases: TGTGCCAGCAGTACCGGACAGAGCCAAGAGACCCAGTACTTC. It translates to CASSTGQSQETQYF.

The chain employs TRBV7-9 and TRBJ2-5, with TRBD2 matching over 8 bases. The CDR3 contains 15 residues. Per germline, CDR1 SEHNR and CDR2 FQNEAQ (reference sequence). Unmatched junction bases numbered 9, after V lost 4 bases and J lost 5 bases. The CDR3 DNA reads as TGTGCCAGCAGCTCCAAAGGGACTAGGTCCGAGACCCAGTACTTC. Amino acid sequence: CASSSKGTRSETQYF.

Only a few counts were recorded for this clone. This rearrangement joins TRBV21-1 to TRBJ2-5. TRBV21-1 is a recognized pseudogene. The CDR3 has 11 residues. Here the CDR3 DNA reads TGTGCCAGCAGCAAAGGGGAGACCCAGTACTTC. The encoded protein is CASSKGETQYF.

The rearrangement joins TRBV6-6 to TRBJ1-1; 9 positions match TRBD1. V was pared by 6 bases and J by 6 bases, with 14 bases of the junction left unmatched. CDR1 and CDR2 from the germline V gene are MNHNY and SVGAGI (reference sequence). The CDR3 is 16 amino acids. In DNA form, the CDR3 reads TGTGCCAGCAGCCTCACAGGGGGCTCGTGGAGCGCTGAAGCTTTCTTT. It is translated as CASSLTGGSWSAEAFF.

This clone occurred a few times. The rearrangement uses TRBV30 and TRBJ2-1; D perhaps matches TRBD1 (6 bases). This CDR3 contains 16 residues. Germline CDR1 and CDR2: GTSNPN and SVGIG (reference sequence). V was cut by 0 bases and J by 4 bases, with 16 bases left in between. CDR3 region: CAWSVQGLVSYNEQFF. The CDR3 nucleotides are TGTGCCTGGAGTGTCCAGGGGCTCGTATCTTACAATGAGCAGTTCTTC.

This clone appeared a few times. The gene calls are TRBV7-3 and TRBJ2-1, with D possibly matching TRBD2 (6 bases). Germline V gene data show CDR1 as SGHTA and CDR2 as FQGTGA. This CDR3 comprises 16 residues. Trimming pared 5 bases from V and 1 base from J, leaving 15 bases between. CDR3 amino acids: CASSPAGTYSYNEQFF. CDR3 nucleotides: TGTGCCAGCAGCCCGGCAGGGACTTATTCCTACAATGAGCAGTTCTTC.

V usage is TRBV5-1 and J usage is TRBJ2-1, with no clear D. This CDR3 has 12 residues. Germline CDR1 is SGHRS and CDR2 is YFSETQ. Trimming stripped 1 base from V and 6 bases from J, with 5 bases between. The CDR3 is CASSLNANEQFF. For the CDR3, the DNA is TGCGCCAGCAGCTTGAACGCCAATGAGCAGTTCTTC.

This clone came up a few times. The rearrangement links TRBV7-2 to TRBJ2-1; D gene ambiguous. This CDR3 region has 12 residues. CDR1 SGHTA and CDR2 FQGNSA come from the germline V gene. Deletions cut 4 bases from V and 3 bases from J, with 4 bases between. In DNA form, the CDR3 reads TGTGCCAGCAGCTCCAACTACAATGAGCAGTTCTTC. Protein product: CASSSNYNEQFF.

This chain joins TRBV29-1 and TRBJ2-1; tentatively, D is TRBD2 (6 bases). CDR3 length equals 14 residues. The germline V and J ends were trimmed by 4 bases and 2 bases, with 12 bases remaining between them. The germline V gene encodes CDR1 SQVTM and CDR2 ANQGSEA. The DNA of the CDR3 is TGCAGCGTTGGGGGGGTGGGCCCCTACAATGAGCAGTTCTTC. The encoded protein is CSVGGVGPYNEQFF.

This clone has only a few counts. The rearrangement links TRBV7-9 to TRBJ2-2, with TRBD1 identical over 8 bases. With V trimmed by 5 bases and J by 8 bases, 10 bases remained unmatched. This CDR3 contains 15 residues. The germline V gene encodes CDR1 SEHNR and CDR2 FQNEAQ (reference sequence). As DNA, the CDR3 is TGTGCCAGCAGCCCCCTGACAGGGGCCTCAGGGGAGCTGTTTTTT. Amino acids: CASSPLTGASGELFF.

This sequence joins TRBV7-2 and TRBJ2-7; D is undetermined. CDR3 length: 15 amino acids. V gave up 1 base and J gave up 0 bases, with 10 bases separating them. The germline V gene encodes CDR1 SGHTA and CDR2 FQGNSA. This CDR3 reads CASSLGPPGSYEQYF. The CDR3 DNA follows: TGTGCCAGCAGCTTAGGACCCCCAGGCTCCTACGAGCAGTACTTC.

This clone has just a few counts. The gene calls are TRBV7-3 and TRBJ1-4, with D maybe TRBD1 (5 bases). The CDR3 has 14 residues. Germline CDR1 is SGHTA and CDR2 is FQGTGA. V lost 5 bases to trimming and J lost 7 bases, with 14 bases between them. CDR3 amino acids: CASSPTVRSEKLFF. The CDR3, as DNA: TGTGCCAGCAGCCCGACAGTGAGGAGTGAAAAACTGTTTTTT.

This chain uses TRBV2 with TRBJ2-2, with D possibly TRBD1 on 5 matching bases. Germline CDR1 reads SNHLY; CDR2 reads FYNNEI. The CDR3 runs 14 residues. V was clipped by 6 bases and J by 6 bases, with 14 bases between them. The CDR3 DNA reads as TGTGCCAGCAGGGGTCAGGGTTTCGCCGGGGAGCTGTTTTTT. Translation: CASRGQGFAGELFF. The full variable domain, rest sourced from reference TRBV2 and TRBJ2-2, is EPEVTQTPSHQVTQMGQEVILRCVPISNHLYFYWYRQILGQKVEFLVSFYNNEISEKSEIFDDQFSVERPDGSNFTLKIRSTKLEDSAMYFCASRGQGFAGELFFGEGSRLTVL.

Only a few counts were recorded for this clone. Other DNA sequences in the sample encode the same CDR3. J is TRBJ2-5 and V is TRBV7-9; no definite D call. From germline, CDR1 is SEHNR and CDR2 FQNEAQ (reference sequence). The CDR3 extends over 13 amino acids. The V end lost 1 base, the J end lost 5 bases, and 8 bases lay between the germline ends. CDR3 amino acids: CASSLGFSETQYF. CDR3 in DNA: TGTGCCAGCAGCTTAGGATTTAGCGAGACCCAGTACTTC.

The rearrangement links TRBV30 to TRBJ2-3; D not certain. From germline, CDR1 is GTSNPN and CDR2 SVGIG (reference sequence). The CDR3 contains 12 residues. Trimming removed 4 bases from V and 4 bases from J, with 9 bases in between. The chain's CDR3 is CAWMASADTQYF. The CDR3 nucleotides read TGTGCCTGGATGGCCTCGGCAGATACGCAGTATTTT. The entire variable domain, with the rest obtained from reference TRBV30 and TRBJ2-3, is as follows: SQTIHQWPATLVQPVGSPLSLECTVEGTSNPNLYWYRQAAGRGLQLLFYSVGIGQISSEVPQNLSASRPQDRQFILSSKKLLLSDSGFYLCAWMASADTQYFGPGTRLTVL.